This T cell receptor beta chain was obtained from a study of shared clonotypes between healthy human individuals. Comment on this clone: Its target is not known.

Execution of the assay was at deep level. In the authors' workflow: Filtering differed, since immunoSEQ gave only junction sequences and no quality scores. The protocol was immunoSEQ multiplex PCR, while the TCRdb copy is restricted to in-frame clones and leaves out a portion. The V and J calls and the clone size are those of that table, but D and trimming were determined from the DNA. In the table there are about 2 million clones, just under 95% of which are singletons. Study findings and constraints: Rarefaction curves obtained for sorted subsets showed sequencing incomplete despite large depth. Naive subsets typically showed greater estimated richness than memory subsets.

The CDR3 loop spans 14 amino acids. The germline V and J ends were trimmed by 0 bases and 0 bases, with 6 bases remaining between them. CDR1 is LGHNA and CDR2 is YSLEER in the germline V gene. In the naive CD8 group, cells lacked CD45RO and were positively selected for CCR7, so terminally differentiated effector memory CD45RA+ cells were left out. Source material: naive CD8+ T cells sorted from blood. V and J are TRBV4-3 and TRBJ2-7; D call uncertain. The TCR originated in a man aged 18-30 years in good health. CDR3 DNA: TGCGCCAGCAGCCAAGATGTCTTCTCCTACGAGCAGTACTTC. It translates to CASSQDVFSYEQYF.